This TCR beta chain was profiled in a study of shared clonotypes between healthy human individuals. For the study at large: CD4 naive cells filled three plates per donor, CD4 memory three, CD8 naive two and CD8 memory one. Study results and limitations: Larger estimated richness was generally recorded for naive subsets relative to memory subsets.

Several immunoSEQ plates held equal portions of the genomic DNA taken from each subset. Clones were sequenced by immunoSEQ multiplex PCR, and TCRdb holds only the in-frame ones, with some missing. The sample gives around 650,000 clones, approximately 96% of which show up once; more than 0.085% is in the top ten. CD45RO-negative cells were positively selected for CCR7, leaving out terminally differentiated effector memory CD45RA+ cells. J was trimmed by 2 bases and V by 5 bases; bases with no gene match: 6. The V gene's germline CDR1 is SGHAT and CDR2 FQNNGV. The CDR3 loop spans 14 amino acids. Concerning this clone: Its target is unknown.

Material for sequencing was naive CD8+ T cells sorted from blood. The gene calls are TRBV11-2 and TRBJ2-7; 7 nucleotides agree with TRBD2. The TCR originated in a woman in her twenties or thirties in good health. The CDR3: CASSVLAPTYEQYF. The DNA of the CDR3 is TGTGCCAGCAGCGTACTAGCGCCTACCTACGAGCAGTACTTC. Full variable domain (rest looked up from reference TRBV11-2 and TRBJ2-7): EAGVAQSPRYKIIEKRQSVAFWCNPISGHATLYWYQQILGQGPKLLIQFQNNGVVDDSQLPKDRFSAERLKGVDSTLKIQPAKLEDSAVYLCASSVLAPTYEQYFGPGTRLTVT.